A single sample gave rise to the 27 T cell receptor beta chains below, sequenced in a study of blood T cell repertoires in COVID-19. Sequencing used immunoSEQ multiplex PCR; TCRdb keeps in-frame clones, though not all of them. The data show more than 65,000 clones, more than 75% seen once. The source material was peripheral blood. Receptors were obtained from a woman aged 55-69 years with acute or convalescent COVID-19.

This chain links TRBV2 with TRBJ1-5; 9 bases are shared with TRBD1. The V gene end was trimmed by 6 bases and the J gene end by 0 bases; junction bases not matched to a gene: 9. The V gene's germline CDR1 is SNHLY and CDR2 FYNNEI. The CDR3 runs 17 residues. CDR3 residues: CASSPQGAGVSNQPQHF. The CDR3 nucleotides read TGTGCCAGCAGCCCACAGGGGGCAGGAGTTAGCAATCAGCCCCAGCATTTT.

This clone was picked up a small number of times. CDR3 DNA sequence: TGTGCCAGCAGCCAAGAGCGGTTTGACACTGAAGCTTTCTTT. It translates to CASSQERFDTEAFF. The rearrangement links TRBV4-2 to TRBJ1-1; D gene unclear. CDR1 and CDR2 from the germline V gene are LGHNA and YNFKEQ. The V end was cut by 0 bases, the J end by 3 bases, with 8 bases between. The CDR3 spans 14 residues.

In this sample, this clone turned up a few times. This sequence joins TRBV30 and TRBJ1-1; D gene unclear. The germline V and J ends were trimmed by 3 bases and 0 bases, with 5 bases remaining between them. The germline CDR1 and CDR2 sequences are GTSNPN and SVGIG (reference sequence). CDR3 size: 12 residues. CDR3 nucleotides: TGTGCCTGGAGGCCAGTGAACACTGAAGCTTTCTTT. Residues: CAWRPVNTEAFF.

V and J are TRBV5-8 and TRBJ1-1; TRBD1 aligns across 7 bases. CDR1 is SGHTS, CDR2 YDEGEE, per germline. The length of the CDR3 is 14 residues. The J segment lost 5 bases and the V segment lost 0 bases, leaving 4 bases of the junction unmatched. The CDR3 DNA reads TGTGCCAGCAGCTTGGCAGGGGGATGGACTGAAGCTTTCTTT. It encodes CASSLAGGWTEAFF.

V usage is TRBV2 and J usage is TRBJ1-6; possibly TRBD1 for D (6 bases). Germline CDR1 is SNHLY and CDR2 is FYNNEI. This CDR3 is 15 amino acids long. V gave up 3 bases and J gave up 10 bases, with 16 bases separating them. The chain's CDR3 is CASSDGQWGQSPLHF. The CDR3 DNA reads TGTGCCAGCAGTGACGGTCAGTGGGGGCAATCACCCCTCCACTTT.

The CDR3 sequence: CASIVGQGGQPQHF. CDR3 bases: TGTGCCAGCATCGTGGGGCAGGGAGGTCAGCCCCAGCATTTT. This chain connects TRBV7-3 to TRBJ1-5; D perhaps matches TRBD1 (5 bases). This CDR3 has 14 amino acids. The germline gives CDR1 SGHTA, CDR2 FQGTGA. Trimming removed 7 bases at V and 6 bases at J, with 16 bases between.

The CDR3 sequence is CASSPGTGSYYEQYF. In DNA, the CDR3 is TGTGCCAGCAGCCCCGGGACAGGGAGTTACTACGAGCAGTACTTC. V and J are TRBV6-5 and TRBJ2-7; TRBD1 matches at 9 bases. Germline V gene data show CDR1 as MNHEY and CDR2 as SVGAGI. The junction had 9 bases not matched to a gene; V was cut back by 6 bases and J by 3 bases. This CDR3 comprises 15 residues.

This clone was seen a single time. This chain uses TRBV18 with TRBJ1-5, with D possibly matching TRBD1 (6 bases). The CDR3 covers 15 residues. The germline gives CDR1 KGHSH, CDR2 LQKENI. Between the trimmed V and J ends, which lost 3 bases and 6 bases, there was a span of 15 bases. The CDR3 sequence is CASSPSKTGSQPQHF. The CDR3 DNA is TGTGCCAGCTCACCGTCCAAGACAGGCTCTCAGCCCCAGCATTTT.

This clone was counted a few times. V gene TRBV25-1 combines with J gene TRBJ2-7; no reliable D call. The CDR3 is 13 residues long. The germline V gene has CDR1 MGHDK and CDR2 SYGVNS. The ends were cut back, 5 bases at V and 2 bases at J, with 10 bases in the middle. CDR3 sequence: CASSLAVPYEQYF. The DNA for the CDR3 is TGTGCCAGCAGTTTAGCTGTTCCCTACGAGCAGTACTTC.

The V gene is TRBV9, the J gene TRBJ1-6; perhaps TRBD1 as D (5 bases). The V gene's germline CDR1 is SGDLS and CDR2 YYNGEE. The ends were cut back, 3 bases at V and 7 bases at J, with 14 bases in the middle. The CDR3 sequence is 15 residues long. The CDR3 bases are TGTGCCAGCAGCGCCCGGGGGGGGGACAATTCACCCCTCCACTTT. Translated, it gives CASSARGGDNSPLHF.

This sequence joins TRBV18 and TRBJ1-2, with 7 positions matching TRBD1. The CDR3 spans 15 residues. Germline CDR1 KGHSH, CDR2 LQKENI. Trimming at V came to 2 bases and at J to 8 bases, leaving 11 bases not matched to a gene. The CDR3 sequence is CASSPSGTEPRGYTF. CDR3 coding DNA: TGTGCCAGCTCACCATCCGGGACAGAGCCTCGAGGCTACACCTTC.

The chain links TRBV2 to TRBJ2-1, with 9 bases that match TRBD1. V lost 0 bases and J lost 14; bases outside the gene matches: 2. CDR3 length equals 12 residues. The V gene's germline CDR1 is SNHLY and CDR2 FYNNEI. The CDR3 here is CASSEAGTGKFF. The CDR3 DNA reads as TGTGCCAGCAGTGAAGCCGGGACAGGGAAGTTCTTC. Based on the CDR3 plus reference TRBV2 and TRBJ2-1, the full variable domain is EPEVTQTPSHQVTQMGQEVILRCVPISNHLYFYWYRQILGQKVEFLVSFYNNEISEKSEIFDDQFSVERPDGSNFTLKIRSTKLEDSAMYFCASSEAGTGKFFGPGTRLTVL.

This clone was observed a single time. The chain uses TRBV7-9 and TRBJ1-3; D is possibly TRBD1 (5 bases). Per the germline V gene, CDR1 is SEHNR and CDR2 is FQNEAQ (reference sequence). This CDR3 contains 16 residues. The germline V and J ends were trimmed by 4 bases and 1 base, with 14 bases remaining between them. The CDR3 protein is CASSSVDTGSGNTIYF. The DNA of the CDR3 is TGTGCCAGCAGCTCCGTGGACACTGGTTCTGGAAACACCATATATTTT.

The genes are TRBV25-1 and TRBJ1-2; no clear D gene. The CDR3 covers 12 residues. The V gene lost 7 bases and the J gene lost 8 bases, with 14 bases spanning the gap. The germline V gene has CDR1 MGHDK and CDR2 SYGVNS. CDR3 region: CASMSEIFGYTF. Here the CDR3 DNA reads TGTGCCAGCATGTCGGAGATTTTCGGCTACACCTTC.

The chain uses TRBV15 and TRBJ1-4; 8 bases agree with TRBD1. V was clipped by 5 bases and J by 14 bases; unmatched bases: 16. This CDR3 has 15 amino acids. The germline gives CDR1 LNHNV, CDR2 YYDKDF (reference sequence). The CDR3 DNA follows: TGTGCCACCAGCCCGAGGACAGGGCCCTATGAGAGGCTGTTTTTT. Translation gives CATSPRTGPYERLFF.

CDR3 loop: CASSRQGAKSGYTF. CDR3 coding DNA: TGTGCCAGCAGCCGACAGGGGGCTAAGAGTGGCTACACCTTC. The J gene is TRBJ1-2, the V gene TRBV7-9, with TRBD1 matching 10 bases. The CDR3 consists of 14 residues. Germline CDR1 is SEHNR and CDR2 is FQNEAQ (reference sequence). Germline trimming cut 5 bases from V and 7 bases from J; bases unmatched to any gene: 7. Full variable domain (missing parts from reference TRBV7-9 and TRBJ1-2): DTGVSQNPRHKITKRGQNVTFRCDPISEHNRLYWYRQTLGQGPEFLTYFQNEAQLEKSRLLSDRFSAERPKGSFSTLEIQRTEQGDSAMYLCASSRQGAKSGYTFGSGTRLTVV.

This clone showed up many times. The chain uses TRBV5-1 and TRBJ1-2, with 7 bases aligning to TRBD1. After removal of 2 bases from V and 10 bases from J, the junction contained 2 bases not matched to a gene. Per the germline V gene, CDR1 is SGHRS and CDR2 is YFSETQ. The CDR3 has 11 residues. The CDR3 DNA reads as TGCGCCAGCAGCTTAGGGGGCTTCTACACCTTC. It encodes CASSLGGFYTF.

The J gene is TRBJ1-2, the V gene TRBV7-9, with D unresolved. The V end lost 1 base, the J end lost 4 bases, and 13 bases lay between the germline ends. CDR3 size: 15 residues. Germline CDR1 and CDR2: SEHNR and FQNEAQ (reference sequence). CDR3 protein: CASSLGEGGFYGYTF. DNA of the CDR3: TGTGCCAGCAGCTTAGGGGAGGGCGGATTCTATGGCTACACCTTC.

As concerns this clone: Other DNA sequences within the sample encode an identical CDR3. The chain couples TRBV29-1 to TRBJ1-2; the D is unclear. From germline, CDR1 is SQVTM and CDR2 ANQGSEA. V shed 4 bases and J shed 8 bases, with 8 bases lying between them. The CDR3 runs 10 residues. The CDR3 DNA sequence: TGCAGCGTTGGAGGGCCGGGCTACACCTTC. Its translation is CSVGGPGYTF.

The V call is TRBV6-6, the J call TRBJ2-2; 7 bases are a match to TRBD1. This CDR3 comprises 15 residues. From germline, CDR1 is MNHNY and CDR2 SVGAGI (reference sequence). V trimming: 2 bases; J trimming: 7 bases; junction bases outside the gene matches: 7. CDR3 sequence (DNA): TGTGCCAGCAGTTACGGCAGGGGGATAGGCGGGGAGCTGTTTTTT. Its translation is CASSYGRGIGGELFF.

The genes are TRBV5-6 and TRBJ1-3; D gene ambiguous. The V end was cut by 4 bases, the J end by 0 bases, with 11 bases between. Germline-derived CDR1 and CDR2 are SGHDT and YYEEEE. The CDR3 has 15 amino acids. CDR3 amino acids: CASSTVPGSGNTIYF. CDR3 coding DNA: TGTGCCAGCAGCACGGTCCCAGGCTCTGGAAACACCATATATTTT.

The rearrangement uses TRBV6-4 and TRBJ1-1; D is perhaps TRBD1 (6 bases). CDR1 is MRHNA, CDR2 SNTAGT, per germline. Trimming took off 6 bases at V and 1 base at J, with 12 bases between the two ends. The CDR3 consists of 14 residues. This CDR3 is CASRSTGRNTEAFF. The CDR3, as DNA: TGTGCCAGCAGGAGCACAGGGAGGAACACTGAAGCTTTCTTT.

The CDR3 DNA reads TGTGCCAGCAGCCCTGGGACTGCCCCCTCCTACGAGCAGTACTTC. It encodes CASSPGTAPSYEQYF. The chain joins TRBV9 to TRBJ2-7; maybe TRBD2 (6 bases). The germline V gene has CDR1 SGDLS and CDR2 YYNGEE. Trimming removed 4 bases at V and 0 bases at J, with 14 bases between. The CDR3 loop spans 15 amino acids.

The chain recombines TRBV9 with TRBJ2-3, with a possible D match to TRBD1 (6 bases). The CDR3 is 15 residues long. CDR1 is SGDLS, CDR2 YYNGEE, per germline. V shed 4 bases and J shed 2 bases, with 14 bases lying between them. The CDR3 sequence is CASSPPGQLTDTQYF. The CDR3 DNA reads as TGTGCCAGCAGCCCTCCCGGACAGCTCACAGATACGCAGTATTTT.

The chain is built from TRBV6-2 or TRBV6-3 and TRBJ2-3; D perhaps matches TRBD2 (5 bases). The V end was cut by 2 bases, the J end by 4 bases, with 7 bases between. CDR1 MNHEY and CDR2 SVGEGT come from the germline V gene. This CDR3 region has 13 residues. In DNA form, the CDR3 reads TGTGCCAGCAGTTACCAACTAGCAGATACGCAGTATTTT. Protein sequence: CASSYQLADTQYF.

V usage is TRBV7-9 and J usage is TRBJ2-2, with 8 positions matching TRBD1. With V trimmed by 5 bases and J by 5 bases, 7 bases remained unmatched. The CDR3 is made up of 15 amino acids. Germline CDR1 is SEHNR and CDR2 is FQNEAQ (reference sequence). CDR3 DNA: TGTGCCAGCAGCCTGCAGGGGGCGCGGACCGGGGAGCTGTTTTTT. As protein: CASSLQGARTGELFF.

The chain couples TRBV9 to TRBJ1-1, with D perhaps TRBD1 (5 bases). CDR1 SGDLS and CDR2 YYNGEE come from the germline V gene. This CDR3 is built from 15 residues. Between the trimmed V and J ends, which lost 3 bases and 6 bases, there was a span of 18 bases. Here the CDR3 reads CASSDLPVGGSEAFF. In DNA, the CDR3 is TGTGCCAGCAGCGACCTGCCGGTGGGGGGTTCTGAAGCTTTCTTT. Using reference TRBV9 and TRBJ1-1 for the parts outside the CDR3, the full variable domain is DSGVTQTPKHLITATGQRVTLRCSPRSGDLSVYWYQQSLDQGLQFLIQYYNGEERAKGNILERFSAQQFPDLHSELNLSSLELGDSALYFCASSDLPVGGSEAFFGQGTRLTVV.